The clone carrying this TCR beta chain was detected ten times or more. The antigen is not known. TCRdb passed the reads through MiXCR, listing each CDR3 protein once. The repertoire holds about a million distinct CDR3 sequences, with about a third as singletons. This sample is part of a study of T cell repertoires in cytomegalovirus infection. This specimen was cultured CD8+ T cells from PBMCs, taken from culture after CMV antigen stimulation. The TCR comes from a human donor in good health (CMV status not recorded). Some clones in this sample may be carry-over from other donors' samples.

The CDR3 sequence: CASSYLAIPRQEQYF. DNA of the CDR3: TGTGCCAGCAGCTATCTGGCCATTCCCCGCCAAGAGCAGTACTTC. The chain recombines TRBV7-2 with TRBJ2-7; D remains unclear. Per germline, CDR1 SGHTA and CDR2 FQGNSA. Trimming took 4 bases from V and 7 from J, leaving 20 bases between them. The CDR3 covers 15 residues.